This entry concerns a single T cell receptor (beta chain). Germline and junction disagree at one end, which may indicate a read error. Other DNA sequences in the same sample also yield this CDR3. Produced via immunoSEQ multiplex PCR; TCRdb's table is partial and in-frame only. The repertoire consists of 350,000 or so clones, with around 87% occurring once and the leading ten covering roughly a tenth. This entry comes from a study of blood T cell repertoires in COVID-19. CDR3 length: 12 residues. Germline-derived CDR1 and CDR2 are SNHLY and FYNNEI. The V and J genes are TRBV2 and TRBJ2-7; the D gene is possibly TRBD2 (5 bases). This TCR was sampled from a woman in her thirties with COVID-19, enrolled during active disease. Material for sequencing was peripheral blood. CDR3 bases: TGTGCCAGCAGAGAAGGGAGCTACGAGCAGTACTTC. Translating it yields CASREGSYEQYF.